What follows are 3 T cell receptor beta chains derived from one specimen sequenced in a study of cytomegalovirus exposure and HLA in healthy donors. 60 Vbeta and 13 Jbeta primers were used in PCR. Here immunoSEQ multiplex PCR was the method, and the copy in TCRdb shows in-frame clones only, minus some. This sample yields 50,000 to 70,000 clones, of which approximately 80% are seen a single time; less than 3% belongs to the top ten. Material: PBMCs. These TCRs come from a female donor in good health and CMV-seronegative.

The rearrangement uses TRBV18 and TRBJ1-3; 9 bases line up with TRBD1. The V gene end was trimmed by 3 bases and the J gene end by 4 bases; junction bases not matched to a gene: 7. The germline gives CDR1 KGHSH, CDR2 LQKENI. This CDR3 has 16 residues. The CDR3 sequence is CASSPGTGRSGNTIYF. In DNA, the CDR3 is TGTGCCAGCTCACCTGGGACAGGGAGGTCGGGAAACACCATATATTTT.

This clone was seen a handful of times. CDR3 in amino acids: CASSQDMIRGEDYGYTF. CDR3 coding DNA: TGCGCCAGCAGCCAAGATATGATCAGGGGGGAGGACTATGGCTACACCTTC. The rearrangement links TRBV4-1 to TRBJ1-2; the match to TRBD1 covers 7 bases. This CDR3 is built from 17 residues. V was clipped by 0 bases and J by 3 bases; unmatched bases: 10. Germline V gene data show CDR1 as MGHRA and CDR2 as YSYEKL.

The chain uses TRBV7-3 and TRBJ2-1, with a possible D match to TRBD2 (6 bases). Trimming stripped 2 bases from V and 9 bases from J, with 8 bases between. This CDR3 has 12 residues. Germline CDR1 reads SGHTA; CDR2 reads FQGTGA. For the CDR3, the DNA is TGTGCCAGCAGCTTAGGGGGAGGTGAGCAGTTCTTC. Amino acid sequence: CASSLGGGEQFF.